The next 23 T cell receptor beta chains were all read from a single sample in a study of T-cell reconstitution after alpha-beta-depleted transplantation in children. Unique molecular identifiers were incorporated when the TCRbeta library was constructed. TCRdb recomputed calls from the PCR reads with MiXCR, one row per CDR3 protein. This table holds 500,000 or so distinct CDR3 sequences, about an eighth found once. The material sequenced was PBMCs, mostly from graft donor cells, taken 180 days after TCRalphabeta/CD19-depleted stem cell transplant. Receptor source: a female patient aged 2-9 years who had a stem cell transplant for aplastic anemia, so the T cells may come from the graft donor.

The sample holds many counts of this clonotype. Written as DNA, the CDR3 is TGTGCCAGCAGTTTATCCCCGGGCAACTATGGCTACACCTTC. This translates into CASSLSPGNYGYTF. This sequence joins TRBV27 and TRBJ1-2; D unresolved. Trimming cost V 0 bases and J 2 bases, with 7 bases left between them. Per the germline V gene, CDR1 is MNHEY and CDR2 is SMNVEV (reference sequence). CDR3 length: 14 amino acids.

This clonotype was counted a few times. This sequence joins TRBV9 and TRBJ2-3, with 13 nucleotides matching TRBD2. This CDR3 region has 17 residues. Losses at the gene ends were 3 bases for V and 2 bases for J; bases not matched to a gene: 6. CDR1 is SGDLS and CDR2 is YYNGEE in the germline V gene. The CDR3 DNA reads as TGTGCCAGCAGCGGGCGACTAGCGGGAGGCACCACAGATACGCAGTATTTT. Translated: CASSGRLAGGTTDTQYF.

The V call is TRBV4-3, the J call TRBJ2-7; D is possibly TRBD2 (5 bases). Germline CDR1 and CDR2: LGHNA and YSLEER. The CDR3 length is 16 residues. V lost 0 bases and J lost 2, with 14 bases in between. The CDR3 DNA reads TGCGCCAGCAGCCAAGACCGGGCTAGCAGGCCCTACGAGCAGTACTTC. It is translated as CASSQDRASRPYEQYF.

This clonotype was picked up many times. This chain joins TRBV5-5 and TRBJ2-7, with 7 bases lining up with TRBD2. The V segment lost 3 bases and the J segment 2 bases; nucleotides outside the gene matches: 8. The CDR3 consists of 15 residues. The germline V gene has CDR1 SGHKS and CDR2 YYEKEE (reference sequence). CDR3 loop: CASSSTSAAAYEQYV. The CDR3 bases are TGTGCCAGCAGCTCCACTAGCGCGGCGGCCTACGAGCAGTACGTC.

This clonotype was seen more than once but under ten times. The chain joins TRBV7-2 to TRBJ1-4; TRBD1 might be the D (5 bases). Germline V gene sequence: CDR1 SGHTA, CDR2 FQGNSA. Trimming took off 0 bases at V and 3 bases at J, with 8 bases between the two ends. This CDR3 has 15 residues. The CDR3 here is CASSLAGRANEKLFF. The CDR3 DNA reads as TGTGCCAGCAGCTTAGCAGGCAGGGCTAATGAAAAACTGTTTTTT. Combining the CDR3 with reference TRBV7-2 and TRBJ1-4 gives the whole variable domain GAGVSQSPSNKVTEKGKDVELRCDPISGHTALYWYRQSLGQGLEFLIYFQGNSAPDKSGLPSDRFSAERTGGSVSTLTIQRTQQEDSAVYLCASSLAGRANEKLFFGSGTQLSVL.

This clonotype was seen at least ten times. The CDR3 is CASRITGTGGEKLFF. The CDR3 coding sequence is TGTGCCAGCAGGATAACCGGGACAGGGGGAGAAAAACTGTTTTTT. The chain combines TRBV12-3 or TRBV12-4 with TRBJ1-4; 11 bases line up with TRBD1. V gave up 6 bases and J gave up 8 bases; unmatched junction bases: 8. This CDR3 has 15 amino acids.

The CDR3 DNA sequence: TGTGCCAGCAGCCTATCGGGAGCCGCCGACCACGAAGCTTTCTTT. It is translated as CASSLSGAADHEAFF. The rearrangement joins TRBV7-9 to TRBJ1-1; no clear D. Germline CDR1 reads SEHNR; CDR2 reads FQNEAQ (reference sequence). V gave up 5 bases and J gave up 8 bases, with 21 bases separating them. This CDR3 comprises 15 residues.

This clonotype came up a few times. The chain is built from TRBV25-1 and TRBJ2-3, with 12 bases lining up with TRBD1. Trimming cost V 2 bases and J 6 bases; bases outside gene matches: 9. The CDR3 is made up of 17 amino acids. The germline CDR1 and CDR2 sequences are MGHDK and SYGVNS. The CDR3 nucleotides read TGTGCCAGCAGTGAAGGTCGAGGGACAGGGGGCGCCGATACGCAGTATTTT. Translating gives CASSEGRGTGGADTQYF.

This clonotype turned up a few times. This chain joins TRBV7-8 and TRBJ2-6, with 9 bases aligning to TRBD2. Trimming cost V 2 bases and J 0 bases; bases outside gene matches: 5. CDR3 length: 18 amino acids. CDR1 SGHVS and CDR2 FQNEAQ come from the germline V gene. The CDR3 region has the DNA TGTGCCAGCAGCTTATGGGCTAGCGGGACCTCTGGGGCCAACGTCCTGACTTTC. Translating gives CASSLWASGTSGANVLTF.

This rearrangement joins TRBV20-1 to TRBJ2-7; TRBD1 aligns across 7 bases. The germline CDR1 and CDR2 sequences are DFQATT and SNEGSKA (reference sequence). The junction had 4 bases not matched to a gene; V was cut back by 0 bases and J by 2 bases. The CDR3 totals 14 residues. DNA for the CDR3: TGCAGTGCTAGAGACCTACAGGGGACCTACGAGCAGTACTTC. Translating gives CSARDLQGTYEQYF.

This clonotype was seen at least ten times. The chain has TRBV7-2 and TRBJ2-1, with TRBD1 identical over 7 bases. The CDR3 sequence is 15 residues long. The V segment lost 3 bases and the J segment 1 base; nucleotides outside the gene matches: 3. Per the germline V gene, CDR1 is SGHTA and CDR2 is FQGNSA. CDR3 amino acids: CASSFGQASYNEQFF. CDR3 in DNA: TGTGCCAGCAGCTTCGGACAGGCATCCTACAATGAGCAGTTCTTC.

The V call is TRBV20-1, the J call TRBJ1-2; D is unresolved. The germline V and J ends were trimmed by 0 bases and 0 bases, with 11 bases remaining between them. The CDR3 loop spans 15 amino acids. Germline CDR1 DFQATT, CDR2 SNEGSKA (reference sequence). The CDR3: CSARDSLSSNYGYTF. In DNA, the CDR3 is TGCAGTGCTAGAGACAGTCTGAGCTCTAACTATGGCTACACCTTC.

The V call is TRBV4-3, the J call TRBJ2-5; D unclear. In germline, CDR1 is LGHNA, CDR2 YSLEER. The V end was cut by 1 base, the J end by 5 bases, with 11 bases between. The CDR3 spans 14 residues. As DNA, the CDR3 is TGCGCCAGCAGCCAAGGCCCAAAGGCGGAGACCCAGTACTTC. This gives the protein CASSQGPKAETQYF.

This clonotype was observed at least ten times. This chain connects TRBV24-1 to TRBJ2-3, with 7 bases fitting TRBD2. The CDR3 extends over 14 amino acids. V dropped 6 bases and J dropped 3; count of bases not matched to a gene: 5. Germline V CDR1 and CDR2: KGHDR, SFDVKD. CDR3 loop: CATSSSGGTDTQYF. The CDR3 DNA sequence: TGTGCCACCAGTTCCTCCGGGGGGACAGATACGCAGTATTTT.

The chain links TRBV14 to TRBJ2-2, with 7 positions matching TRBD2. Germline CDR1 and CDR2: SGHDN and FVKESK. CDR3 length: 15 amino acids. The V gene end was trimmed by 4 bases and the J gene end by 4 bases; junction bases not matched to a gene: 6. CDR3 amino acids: CASSLGAGLTGELFF. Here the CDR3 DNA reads TGTGCCAGCAGCCTGGGAGCGGGACTCACCGGGGAGCTGTTTTTT. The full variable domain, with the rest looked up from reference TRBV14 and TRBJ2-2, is EAGVTQFPSHSVIEKGQTVTLRCDPISGHDNLYWYRRVMGKEIKFLLHFVKESKQDESGMPNNRFLAERTGGTYSTLKVQPAELEDSGVYFCASSLGAGLTGELFFGEGSRLTVL.

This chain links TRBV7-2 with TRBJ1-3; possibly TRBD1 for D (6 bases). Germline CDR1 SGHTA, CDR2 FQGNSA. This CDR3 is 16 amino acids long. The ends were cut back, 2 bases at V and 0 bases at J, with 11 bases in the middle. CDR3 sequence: CASSLIGGHSGNTIYF. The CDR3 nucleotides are TGTGCCAGCAGCTTAATAGGGGGTCACTCTGGAAACACCATATATTTT.

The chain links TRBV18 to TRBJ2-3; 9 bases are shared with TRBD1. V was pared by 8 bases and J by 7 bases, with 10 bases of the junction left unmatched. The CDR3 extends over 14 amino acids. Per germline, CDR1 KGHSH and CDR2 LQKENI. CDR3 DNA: TGTGCCAGCGTCCGGGACAGGGTTCCGAATACGCAGTATTTT. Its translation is CASVRDRVPNTQYF.

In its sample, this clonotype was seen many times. Here the CDR3 DNA reads TGTGCCAGCAGGAACGACAGGGTCCTCATCAATGAGCAGTTCTTC. Encoded protein: CASRNDRVLINEQFF. The chain uses TRBV6-2 or TRBV6-3 and TRBJ2-1; 7 bases are a match to TRBD1. This CDR3 is 15 amino acids long. The germline V gene has CDR1 MNHEY and CDR2 SVGEGT. The junction had 11 bases not matched to a gene; V was cut back by 6 bases and J by 6 bases.

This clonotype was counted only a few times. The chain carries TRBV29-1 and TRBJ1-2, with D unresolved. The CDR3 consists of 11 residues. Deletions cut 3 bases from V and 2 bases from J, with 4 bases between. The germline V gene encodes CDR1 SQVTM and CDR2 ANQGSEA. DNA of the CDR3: TGCAGCGTTGAGATCAACTATGGCTACACCTTC. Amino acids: CSVEINYGYTF.

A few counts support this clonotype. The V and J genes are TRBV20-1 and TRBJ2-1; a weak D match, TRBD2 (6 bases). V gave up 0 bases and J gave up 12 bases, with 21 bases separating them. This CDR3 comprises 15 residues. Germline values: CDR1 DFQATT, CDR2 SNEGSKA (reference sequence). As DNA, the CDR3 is TGCAGTGCTAGAGACGTGTGGGAGGTCCCCGGGGGGCAGTTCTTC. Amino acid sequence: CSARDVWEVPGGQFF.

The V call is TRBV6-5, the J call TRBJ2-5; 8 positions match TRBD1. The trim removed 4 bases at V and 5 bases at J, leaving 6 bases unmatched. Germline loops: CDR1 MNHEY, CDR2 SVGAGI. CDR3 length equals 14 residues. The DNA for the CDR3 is TGTGCCAGCAGTTCCGACAGGGGTTATGAGACCCAGTACTTC. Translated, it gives CASSSDRGYETQYF.

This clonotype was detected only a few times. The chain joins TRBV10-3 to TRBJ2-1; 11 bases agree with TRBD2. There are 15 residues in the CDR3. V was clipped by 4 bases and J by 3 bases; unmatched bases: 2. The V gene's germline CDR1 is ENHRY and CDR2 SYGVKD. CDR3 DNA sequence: TGTGCCATCAGTGGACTAGCGGGACTCTACAATGAGCAGTTCTTC. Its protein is CAISGLAGLYNEQFF.

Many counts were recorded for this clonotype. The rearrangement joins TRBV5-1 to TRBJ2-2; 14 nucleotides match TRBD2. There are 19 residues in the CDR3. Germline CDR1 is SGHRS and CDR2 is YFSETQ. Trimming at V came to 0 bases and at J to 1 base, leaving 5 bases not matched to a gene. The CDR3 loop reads CASSLGSGLAGGNTGELFF. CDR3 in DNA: TGCGCCAGCAGCTTGGGCTCCGGACTAGCGGGAGGGAACACCGGGGAGCTGTTTTTT.